This TCR beta chain originates from a study of T cell changes during pregnancy in multiple sclerosis. TCRdb's copy holds only in-frame clones and misses some; the assay was immunoSEQ multiplex PCR. Among almost 65,000 clones listed, roughly 90% were seen once. Germline CDR1 and CDR2: MDHEN and SYDVKM. The CDR3 sequence is 11 residues long. Trimming cost V 3 bases and J 11 bases, with 8 bases left between them. The chain has TRBV28 and TRBJ1-5; no clear D. This material consisted of peripheral blood, taken in the first trimester of pregnancy. The receptor comes from a female donor with multiple sclerosis, enrolled in a pregnancy study. The CDR3 is CASSFSKAQHF. CDR3 bases: TGTGCCAGCAGTTTTAGTAAAGCCCAGCATTTT.